This entry concerns a single T cell receptor beta chain. Its specificity is unknown. Both 60 Vbeta primers and 13 Jbeta primers went into the PCR. Clones were sequenced by immunoSEQ multiplex PCR, and TCRdb holds only the in-frame ones, with some missing. The sample lists around 140,000 clones, approximately 87% occurring once. The length of the CDR3 is 15 residues. The germline V gene encodes CDR1 SGHTA and CDR2 FQGNSA. The V gene lost 5 bases and the J gene lost 4 bases, with 17 bases spanning the gap. This sample stems from a study of cytomegalovirus exposure and HLA in healthy donors. Whole-study context: Earlier sequencing of some 190 million T cells yielded 90 million to 140 million unique TCR beta sequences. General study results and limits: A previous analysis found most TCR beta V segments productive roughly 90% or roughly 30% of the time. Researchers counted around 150 TCR beta chains as cytomegalovirus-associated.

The donors were healthy bone marrow donors. Material for sequencing was PBMCs. V usage is TRBV7-2 and J usage is TRBJ1-1; maybe TRBD1 (6 bases). The source of this sequence is a man aged 35-49 years in good health and CMV-seronegative. Written as DNA, the CDR3 is TGTGCCAGCAGCGTAAACACGATAGGGGGCACTGAAGCTTTCTTT. It codes for CASSVNTIGGTEAFF. Supplemented by reference TRBV7-2 and TRBJ1-1, the full variable domain reads GAGVSQSPSNKVTEKGKDVELRCDPISGHTALYWYRQSLGQGLEFLIYFQGNSAPDKSGLPSDRFSAERTGGSVSTLTIQRTQQEDSAVYLCASSVNTIGGTEAFFGQGTRLTVV.